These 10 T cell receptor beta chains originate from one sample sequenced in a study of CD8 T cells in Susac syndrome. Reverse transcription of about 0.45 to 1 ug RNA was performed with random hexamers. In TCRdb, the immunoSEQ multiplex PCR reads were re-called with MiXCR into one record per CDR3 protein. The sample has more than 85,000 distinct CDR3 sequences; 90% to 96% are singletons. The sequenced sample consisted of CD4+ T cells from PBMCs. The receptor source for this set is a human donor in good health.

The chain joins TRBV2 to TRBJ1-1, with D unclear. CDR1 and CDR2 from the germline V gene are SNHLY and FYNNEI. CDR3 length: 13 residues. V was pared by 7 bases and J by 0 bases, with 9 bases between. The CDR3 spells CASKGNMNTEAFF. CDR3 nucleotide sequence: TGTGCCAGCAAAGGGAACATGAACACTGAAGCTTTCTTT.

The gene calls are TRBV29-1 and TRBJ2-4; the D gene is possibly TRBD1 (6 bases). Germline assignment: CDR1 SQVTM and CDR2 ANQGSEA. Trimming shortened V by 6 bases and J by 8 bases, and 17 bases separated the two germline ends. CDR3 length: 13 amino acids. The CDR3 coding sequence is TGCAGCGTGTGGCAGGGGCTTGAGTACATTCAGTACTTC. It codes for CSVWQGLEYIQYF.

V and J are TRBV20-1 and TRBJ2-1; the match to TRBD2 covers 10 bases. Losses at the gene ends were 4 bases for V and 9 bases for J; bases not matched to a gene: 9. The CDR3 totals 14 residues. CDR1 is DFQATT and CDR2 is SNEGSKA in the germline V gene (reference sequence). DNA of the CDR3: TGCAGTGCTACCCCTAGCGGGAGACTCACTGAGCAGTTCTTC. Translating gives CSATPSGRLTEQFF.

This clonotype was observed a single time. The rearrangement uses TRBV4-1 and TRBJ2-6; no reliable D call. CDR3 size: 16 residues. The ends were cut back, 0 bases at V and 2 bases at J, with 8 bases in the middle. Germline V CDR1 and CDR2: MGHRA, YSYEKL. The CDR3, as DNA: TGCGCCAGCAGCCAAGATAGGGCCGCTGGGGCCAACGTCCTGACTTTC. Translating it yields CASSQDRAAGANVLTF.

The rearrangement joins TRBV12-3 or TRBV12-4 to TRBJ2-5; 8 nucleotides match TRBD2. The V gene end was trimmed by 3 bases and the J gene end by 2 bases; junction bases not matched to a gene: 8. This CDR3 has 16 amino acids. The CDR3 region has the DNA TGTGCCAGCAGTTTTGGATGGGCTAGCGGGCAAGAGACCCAGTACTTC. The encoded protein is CASSFGWASGQETQYF.

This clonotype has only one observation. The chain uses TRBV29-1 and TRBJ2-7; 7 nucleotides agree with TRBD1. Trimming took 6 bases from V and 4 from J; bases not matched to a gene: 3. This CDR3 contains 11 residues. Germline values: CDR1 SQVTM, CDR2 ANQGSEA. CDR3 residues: CSVQDRYEQYF. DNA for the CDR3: TGCAGCGTCCAGGACAGGTACGAGCAGTACTTC.

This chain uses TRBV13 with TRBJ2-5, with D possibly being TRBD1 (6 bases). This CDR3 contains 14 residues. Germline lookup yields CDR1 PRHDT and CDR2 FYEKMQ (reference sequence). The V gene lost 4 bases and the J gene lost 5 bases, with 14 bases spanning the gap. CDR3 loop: CASSSVGGSETQYF. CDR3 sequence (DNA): TGTGCCAGCAGCTCAGTTGGGGGCTCGGAGACCCAGTACTTC.

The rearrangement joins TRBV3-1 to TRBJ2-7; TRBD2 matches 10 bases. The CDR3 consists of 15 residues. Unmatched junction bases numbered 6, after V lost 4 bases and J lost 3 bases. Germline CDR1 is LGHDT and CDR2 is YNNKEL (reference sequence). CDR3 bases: TGTGCCAGCAGCCTAAGGACTAGCGGACTCTACGAGCAGTACTTC. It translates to CASSLRTSGLYEQYF.

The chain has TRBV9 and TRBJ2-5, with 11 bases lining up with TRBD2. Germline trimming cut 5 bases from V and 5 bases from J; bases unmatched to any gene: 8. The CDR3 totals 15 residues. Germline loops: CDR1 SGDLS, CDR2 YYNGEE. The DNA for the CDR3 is TGTGCCAGCAGTCTCGATAGCGGGAGGGGGGAGACCCAGTACTTC. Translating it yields CASSLDSGRGETQYF.

The CDR3 DNA reads TGTGCCAGCAGCTTATCCGGGGGGGCCTACGAGCAGTACTTC. It translates to CASSLSGGAYEQYF. The chain is built from TRBV7-9 and TRBJ2-7, with 8 bases lining up with TRBD2. There are 14 residues in the CDR3. The germline V gene has CDR1 SEHNR and CDR2 FQNEAQ (reference sequence). The V gene end was trimmed by 2 bases and the J gene end by 2 bases; junction bases not matched to a gene: 2.